The TCR beta chain under discussion was sequenced for a study of blood T cells in healthy people across ages. General study points: Samples with more naive T cells showed higher observed beta diversity. Roughly linear age-related decline in beta diversity appeared, significant by age about 40. Estimates of total diversity, which came from one million sequenced T cells, were considered to be underestimates. Donor CMV status, an unknown factor, possibly confounded changes in expanded clonotypes.

For the second PCR, which ran for roughly 6 to 12 cycles, a sample-barcoded 5' primer and a J-beta primer mix were used. MiXCR, run by TCRdb on the 5' RACE reads, gives a single entry per CDR3 protein. The sample consists of just under 750,000 distinct CDR3 sequences, about a fifth of them appearing once. The CDR3 sequence is 13 residues long. V shed 6 bases and J shed 2 bases, with 10 bases lying between them. This clonotype was observed a few times. Its target is not known. This sequence was found in a man aged 65-85 years in good health. The sequencing sample was made of blood. The rearrangement links TRBV12-3 or TRBV12-4 to TRBJ1-2; D unresolved. The CDR3 here is CASRNTINYGYTF. CDR3 nucleotide sequence: TGTGCCAGCAGAAACACTATCAACTATGGCTACACCTTC.